Presented here are 8 T cell receptor beta chains from one specimen sequenced in a study of somatic mutations in cytotoxic T cells in rheumatoid arthritis (dated by TCRdb to about 2017). The method was the immunoSEQ multiplex PCR assay. The table was pulled from immuneACCESS by TCRdb, which kept in-frame rearrangements only. Such tables lose some clones; where checked, under half of the loss comes from unresolved V genes, and the rest has no known cause. This sample holds 13,000 or so clones; 82% were observed only once. Together, the top ten hold just under 30% of the sample. The material sequenced was CD8+ T cells sorted from blood. The receptors shown here come from an adult with rheumatoid arthritis.

The gene calls are TRBV30 and TRBJ2-1; 12 nucleotides line up with TRBD2. Germline V gives CDR1 GTSNPN, CDR2 SVGIG (reference sequence). V was pared by 6 bases and J by 4 bases, with 4 bases of the junction left unmatched. This CDR3 has 14 amino acids. Here the CDR3 DNA reads TGTGCCTGTCCGGGACTAGCGGGTTACAATGAGCAGTTCTTC. It translates to CACPGLAGYNEQFF.

The chain combines TRBV4-2 with TRBJ2-3, with D possibly matching TRBD2 (5 bases). Between the trimmed V and J ends, which lost 1 base and 6 bases, there was a span of 14 bases. CDR3 length: 15 residues. Germline V CDR1 and CDR2: LGHNA, YNFKEQ. This chain's CDR3 is CASSQGASPQDTQYF. CDR3 bases: TGTGCCAGCAGCCAAGGCGCTAGCCCTCAGGATACGCAGTATTTT.

The rearrangement uses TRBV10-3 and TRBJ2-1, with D perhaps matching TRBD2 (6 bases). The CDR3 has 14 residues. Germline V CDR1 and CDR2: ENHRY, SYGVKD. Trimming removed 7 bases at V and 8 bases at J, with 18 bases between. The CDR3 here is CAITDPSGWYEQFF. In nucleotides, the CDR3 is TGTGCCATCACCGACCCCAGCGGGTGGTATGAGCAGTTCTTC.

J is TRBJ2-3 and V is TRBV29-1; TRBD1 might be the D (6 bases). The CDR3 extends over 13 amino acids. CDR1 and CDR2 (germline): SQVTM, ANQGSEA. Trimming shortened V by 7 bases and J by 2 bases, and 13 bases separated the two germline ends. CDR3 sequence: CSANRESTDTQYF. The DNA of the CDR3 is TGCAGCGCAAACAGGGAATCCACAGATACGCAGTATTTT.

This chain uses TRBV14 with TRBJ2-1, with D unclear. V lost 0 bases to trimming and J lost 5 bases, with 8 bases between them. Germline loops: CDR1 SGHDN, CDR2 FVKESK. This CDR3 contains 14 residues. Here the CDR3 DNA reads TGTGCCAGCAGCCAAGAACAGTTGGACAATGAGCAGTTCTTC. Protein product: CASSQEQLDNEQFF. The full variable domain, with the rest looked up from reference TRBV14 and TRBJ2-1, is EAGVTQFPSHSVIEKGQTVTLRCDPISGHDNLYWYRRVMGKEIKFLLHFVKESKQDESGMPNNRFLAERTGGTYSTLKVQPAELEDSGVYFCASSQEQLDNEQFFGPGTRLTVL.

The chain links TRBV7-9 to TRBJ2-5; 9 nucleotides align to TRBD2. This CDR3 comprises 16 residues. Germline CDR1 SEHNR, CDR2 FQNEAQ (reference sequence). V lost 5 bases and J lost 7; bases outside the gene matches: 14. The chain's CDR3 is CASSPLGGGADVTQYF. CDR3 in DNA: TGTGCCAGCAGCCCCCTAGGCGGGGGGGCCGACGTGACCCAGTACTTC.

This chain connects TRBV19 to TRBJ1-6, with D possibly matching TRBD1 (5 bases). Germline V gene lookup returns CDR1 LNHDA and CDR2 SQIVND (reference sequence). The CDR3 is 15 amino acids. Trimming shortened V by 2 bases and J by 7 bases, and 12 bases separated the two germline ends. DNA for the CDR3: TGTGCCAGTAGTATATGGGCAGGGAGGAATTCACCCCTCCACTTT. Its translation: CASSIWAGRNSPLHF.

This rearrangement joins TRBV7-2 to TRBJ1-1, with D possibly TRBD1 on 5 matching bases. The CDR3 spans 14 residues. V was clipped by 3 bases and J by 1 base, with 9 bases between them. Germline V lookup: CDR1 SGHTA, CDR2 FQGNSA. This CDR3 reads CASSFWGRNTEAFF. The CDR3 DNA reads as TGTGCCAGCAGCTTCTGGGGGAGGAACACTGAAGCTTTCTTT.